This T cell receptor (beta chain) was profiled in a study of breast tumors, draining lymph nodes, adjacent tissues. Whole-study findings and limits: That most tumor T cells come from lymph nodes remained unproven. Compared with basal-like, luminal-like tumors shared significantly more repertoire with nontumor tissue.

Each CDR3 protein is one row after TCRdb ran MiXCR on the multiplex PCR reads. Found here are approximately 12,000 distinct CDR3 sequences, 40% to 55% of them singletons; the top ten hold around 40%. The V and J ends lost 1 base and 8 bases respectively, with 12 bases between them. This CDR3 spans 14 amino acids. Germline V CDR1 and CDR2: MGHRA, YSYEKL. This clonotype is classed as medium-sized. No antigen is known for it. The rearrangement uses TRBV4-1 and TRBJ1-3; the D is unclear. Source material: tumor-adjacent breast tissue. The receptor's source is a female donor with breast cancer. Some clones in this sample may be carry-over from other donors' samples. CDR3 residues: CASSQVDITDTIYF. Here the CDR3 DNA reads TGCGCCAGCAGCCAAGTAGACATTACGGACACCATATATTTT.